Below are 18 T cell receptor beta chains sequenced from a single sample in a study of blood T cell repertoires in COVID-19 (dated by TCRdb to the early 2020s). The library was generated by the immunoSEQ multiplex PCR assay. The table comes from immuneACCESS by way of TCRdb, which keeps in-frame sequences with V and J called. Part of the clones is missing from these tables; in studies checked, under half for an unresolved V gene and the rest for unknown reasons. The sample table contains approximately 100,000 clones; only one count was recorded for about 81% of them. Around a sixth of the sample comes from the top ten. The sample consisted of peripheral blood. The receptors originated from a woman aged 60-75 years with acute or convalescent COVID-19.

CDR3: CAWSVLGGQWGYTF. DNA for the CDR3: TGTGCCTGGAGTGTACTCGGGGGGCAGTGGGGCTACACCTTC. This chain uses TRBV30 with TRBJ1-2; TRBD1 might be the D (6 bases). CDR3 length: 14 amino acids. The germline V and J ends were trimmed by 0 bases and 8 bases, with 16 bases remaining between them. CDR1 GTSNPN and CDR2 SVGIG come from the germline V gene (reference sequence).

The V gene is TRBV7-2, the J gene TRBJ2-3; D is unclear. The V and J ends lost 4 bases and 6 bases respectively, with 14 bases between them. Per the germline V gene, CDR1 is SGHTA and CDR2 is FQGNSA. This CDR3 contains 14 residues. The CDR3: CASSSHSNGDTQYF. The CDR3 nucleotides read TGTGCCAGCAGCTCCCATAGTAACGGGGATACGCAGTATTTT.

The rearrangement links TRBV5-6 to TRBJ1-2; the D gene is possibly TRBD1 (6 bases). V dropped 0 bases and J dropped 8 bases, with 14 bases sitting between them. The CDR3 consists of 14 residues. Germline CDR1 and CDR2: SGHDT and YYEEEE. The CDR3 sequence: CASSLGREQGGYTF. CDR3 coding DNA: TGTGCCAGCAGCTTGGGCAGGGAACAGGGAGGCTACACCTTC.

The genes are TRBV24-1 and TRBJ1-5; D is ambiguous. Between the trimmed V and J ends, which lost 7 bases and 2 bases, there was a span of 8 bases. The CDR3 loop spans 13 amino acids. Germline V gene sequence: CDR1 KGHDR, CDR2 SFDVKD. This chain's CDR3 is CATRGRGNQPQHF. CDR3 nucleotide sequence: TGTGCCACCAGAGGGAGGGGCAATCAGCCCCAGCATTTT.

This chain connects TRBV5-5 to TRBJ1-4, with D uncertain. There are 14 residues in the CDR3. Germline CDR1 SGHKS, CDR2 YYEKEE (reference sequence). Trimming removed 4 bases from V and 6 bases from J, with 13 bases in between. The CDR3 protein is CASSPEVWDEKLFF. The CDR3 DNA reads as TGTGCCAGCAGCCCGGAGGTCTGGGATGAAAAACTGTTTTTT.

The J gene is TRBJ1-1, the V gene TRBV6-5, with 8 bases identical to TRBD1. The CDR3 extends over 13 amino acids. Germline CDR1 is MNHEY and CDR2 is SVGAGI. With V trimmed by 6 bases and J by 10 bases, 10 bases remained unmatched. The CDR3 sequence: CASRTGQGGLAFF. CDR3 nucleotide sequence: TGTGCCAGCAGAACCGGACAGGGTGGGTTAGCTTTCTTT.

This chain links TRBV4-1 with TRBJ1-2, with a weak D call TRBD1 (5 bases). The CDR3 covers 14 residues. Germline CDR1 reads MGHRA; CDR2 reads YSYEKL. Trimming pared 0 bases from V and 6 bases from J, leaving 11 bases between. Here the CDR3 reads CASSQDVPGDGYTF. The CDR3 bases are TGCGCCAGCAGCCAAGATGTCCCGGGGGATGGCTACACCTTC.

This clone was seen a few times. This chain uses TRBV30 with TRBJ1-2; 8 bases match TRBD1. V shed 0 bases and J 8 bases; nucleotides not matched to a gene: 5. The CDR3 loop spans 13 amino acids. Germline V gives CDR1 GTSNPN, CDR2 SVGIG (reference sequence). The CDR3 bases are TGTGCCTGGAGTGTATCGACAGGGGTCGGCTACACCTTC. Translation gives CAWSVSTGVGYTF.

The V and J genes are TRBV5-1 and TRBJ2-3; D gene unclear. The CDR3 runs 12 residues. V lost 0 bases and J lost 6, with 5 bases in between. Germline CDR1 reads SGHRS; CDR2 reads YFSETQ. The CDR3 DNA is TGCGCCAGCAGCTTGGCCGCGGATACGCAGTATTTT. Translating gives CASSLAADTQYF.

The chain uses TRBV7-8 and TRBJ1-5; perhaps TRBD1 as D (5 bases). V lost 5 bases and J 7 bases, leaving 24 bases between the germline ends. Germline CDR1 is SGHVS and CDR2 is FQNEAQ. The CDR3 length is 17 residues. CDR3 nucleotides: TGTGCCAGCAGCCCTCTAAGGTTTATGGGGCAACGGCAGCCCCAGCATTTT. It is translated as CASSPLRFMGQRQPQHF. Full variable domain (remainder filled in from reference TRBV7-8 and TRBJ1-5): GAGVSQSPRYKVAKRGQDVALRCDPISGHVSLFWYQQALGQGPEFLTYFQNEAQLDKSGLPSDRFFAERPEGSVSTLKIQRTQQEDSAVYLCASSPLRFMGQRQPQHFGDGTRLSIL.

The chain is built from TRBV18 and TRBJ1-2, with a possible D match to TRBD1 (6 bases). The CDR3 length is 16 residues. The V end was cut by 3 bases, the J end by 3 bases, with 17 bases between. The germline CDR1 and CDR2 sequences are KGHSH and LQKENI. The CDR3 region has the DNA TGTGCCAGCTCACCCGCGACCCCAGGGGCCCACTATGGCTACACCTTC. It encodes CASSPATPGAHYGYTF.

The J gene is TRBJ1-2, the V gene TRBV18; D uncertain. Per germline, CDR1 KGHSH and CDR2 LQKENI. Trimming took 1 base from V and 0 from J, leaving 12 bases between them. The CDR3 extends over 16 amino acids. The CDR3 is CASSPLSEATNYGYTF. In DNA, the CDR3 is TGTGCCAGCTCACCACTCTCTGAGGCTACTAACTATGGCTACACCTTC.

This rearrangement joins TRBV4-2 to TRBJ1-2; perhaps TRBD1 as D (5 bases). Trimming left V 2 bases short and J 1 base short, with 11 bases between. The length of the CDR3 is 15 residues. In germline, CDR1 is LGHNA, CDR2 YNFKEQ. The CDR3 spells CASSQFDRSNYGYTF. The CDR3 bases are TGTGCCAGCAGCCAATTCGACAGAAGTAACTATGGCTACACCTTC.

The chain is built from TRBV9 and TRBJ2-1; possibly TRBD1 for D (6 bases). The CDR3 is 15 residues long. V was trimmed by 4 bases and J by 5 bases, leaving 16 bases between them. The germline V gene has CDR1 SGDLS and CDR2 YYNGEE. CDR3: CASSLSPGAHNEQFF. The CDR3, as DNA: TGTGCCAGCAGCCTGAGCCCAGGGGCTCACAATGAGCAGTTCTTC.

This clone was seen just once. The J gene is TRBJ2-1, the V gene TRBV5-1; 10 bases map to TRBD2. Germline values: CDR1 SGHRS, CDR2 YFSETQ. The CDR3 is 15 amino acids. V gave up 3 bases and J gave up 5 bases; unmatched junction bases: 5. CDR3 DNA sequence: TGCGCCAGCAGCTCCAGCGGGGGGGCCCACAATGAGCAGTTCTTC. It codes for CASSSSGGAHNEQFF.

The CDR3 DNA reads TGTGCCAGCAGTGGGAGAGTGGGGGGTGGGGAGACCCAGTACTTC. Translated, it gives CASSGRVGGGETQYF. The chain combines TRBV2 with TRBJ2-5, with D possibly matching TRBD2 (6 bases). This CDR3 is built from 15 residues. In germline, CDR1 is SNHLY, CDR2 FYNNEI. With 4 bases removed from V and 5 bases from J, the gap between germline ends came to 17 bases.

The rearrangement joins TRBV11-2 to TRBJ2-7; a weak D match, TRBD2 (6 bases). V was trimmed by 1 base and J by 4 bases, leaving 11 bases between them. CDR3 length: 14 residues. The germline CDR1 and CDR2 sequences are SGHAT and FQNNGV. CDR3 nucleotide sequence: TGTGCCAGCAGCTTAGGCATTGGGAGGTACGAGCAGTACTTC. This encodes CASSLGIGRYEQYF. Complete variable domain (other parts from reference TRBV11-2 and TRBJ2-7): EAGVAQSPRYKIIEKRQSVAFWCNPISGHATLYWYQQILGQGPKLLIQFQNNGVVDDSQLPKDRFSAERLKGVDSTLKIQPAKLEDSAVYLCASSLGIGRYEQYFGPGTRLTVT.

This chain uses TRBV5-1 with TRBJ2-5, with 8 bases matching TRBD2. The CDR3 extends over 14 amino acids. The V gene's germline CDR1 is SGHRS and CDR2 YFSETQ. The trim removed 4 bases at V and 4 bases at J, leaving 6 bases unmatched. The CDR3: CASSPGLARETQYF. The CDR3 DNA sequence: TGCGCCAGCAGCCCAGGACTAGCCAGAGAGACCCAGTACTTC.